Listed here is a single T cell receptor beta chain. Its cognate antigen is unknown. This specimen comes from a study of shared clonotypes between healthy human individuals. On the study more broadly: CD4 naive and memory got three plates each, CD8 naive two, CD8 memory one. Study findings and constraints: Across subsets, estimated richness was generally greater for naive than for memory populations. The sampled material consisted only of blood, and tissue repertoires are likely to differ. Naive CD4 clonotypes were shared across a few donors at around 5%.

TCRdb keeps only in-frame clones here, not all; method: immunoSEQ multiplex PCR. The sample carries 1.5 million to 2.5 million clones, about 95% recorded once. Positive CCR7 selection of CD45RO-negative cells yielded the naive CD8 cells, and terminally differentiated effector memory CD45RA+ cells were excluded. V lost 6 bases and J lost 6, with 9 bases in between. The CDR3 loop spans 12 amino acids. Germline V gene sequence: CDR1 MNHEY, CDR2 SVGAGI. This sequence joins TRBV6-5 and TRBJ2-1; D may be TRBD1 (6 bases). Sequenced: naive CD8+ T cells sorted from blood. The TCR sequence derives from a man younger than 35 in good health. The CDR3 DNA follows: TGTGCCAGCAGCTCGGACAGCAATGAGCAGTTCTTC. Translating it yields CASSSDSNEQFF.